The 30 T cell receptor beta chains reported below all come from one sample, sequenced in a study of technical replicates of blood from a few donors. Sequencing used immunoSEQ multiplex PCR; TCRdb keeps in-frame clones, though not all of them. The repertoire includes some 54,000 clones, just over 90% of them detected once, and 4.2% sits in the top ten. Sequencing was done on a sample of PBMCs. The receptors originated from a human donor in good health. Some clones in this sample may be carry-over from other donors' samples.

The V and J genes are TRBV2 and TRBJ2-7, with unresolved D. This CDR3 contains 13 residues. Germline values: CDR1 SNHLY, CDR2 FYNNEI. With 1 base removed from V and 3 bases from J, the gap between germline ends came to 7 bases. This chain's CDR3 is CASSEGADYEQYF. CDR3 sequence (DNA): TGTGCCAGCAGTGAAGGGGCAGACTACGAGCAGTACTTC.

The chain joins TRBV28 to TRBJ2-5; 7 bases align to TRBD2. The germline V gene encodes CDR1 MDHEN and CDR2 SYDVKM. The V and J ends lost 1 base and 5 bases, in that order; junction bases with no gene match: 4. This CDR3 region has 14 residues. CDR3 protein: CASSLSGRGETQYF. The CDR3 DNA reads as TGTGCCAGCAGTTTATCCGGGCGGGGGGAGACCCAGTACTTC.

The V call is TRBV27, the J call TRBJ2-1; TRBD2 might be the D (7 bases). Trimming removed 5 bases from V and 5 bases from J, with 19 bases in between. This CDR3 is 16 amino acids long. Per the germline V gene, CDR1 is MNHEY and CDR2 is SMNVEV (reference sequence). CDR3 in DNA: TGTGCCAGCAGTACCCTTTGGCGGGGGACAAACAATGAGCAGTTCTTC. Translating gives CASSTLWRGTNNEQFF.

The rearrangement joins TRBV6-5 to TRBJ2-7; 7 bases map to TRBD1. Per the germline V gene, CDR1 is MNHEY and CDR2 is SVGAGI. The length of the CDR3 is 14 residues. J lost 3 bases, V lost 6 bases, and 8 bases had no gene match. The CDR3 coding sequence is TGTGCCAGCAGGGCAGGGACAGCACTCTACGAGCAGTACTTC. This gives the protein CASRAGTALYEQYF.

This rearrangement joins TRBV4-1 to TRBJ2-7; 7 nucleotides align to TRBD1. The CDR3 totals 15 residues. CDR1 is MGHRA and CDR2 is YSYEKL in the germline V gene. J lost 2 bases, V lost 3 bases, and 7 bases had no gene match. CDR3 sequence (DNA): TGCGCCAGCAGCCATGCCGGGACAGCGACCTACGAGCAGTACTTC. It encodes CASSHAGTATYEQYF.

The gene calls are TRBV4-3 and TRBJ1-1, with D unresolved. This CDR3 contains 14 residues. Germline lookup yields CDR1 LGHNA and CDR2 YSLEER. Trimming took off 3 bases at V and 11 bases at J, with 19 bases between the two ends. The CDR3 loop reads CASSQIGRPGSAFF. In nucleotides, the CDR3 is TGCGCCAGCAGCCAGATCGGGAGGCCTGGAAGCGCTTTCTTT.

The chain has TRBV19 and TRBJ2-7; TRBD2 is a possible D gene (5 bases). Trimming removed 6 bases at V and 2 bases at J, with 11 bases between. Per the germline V gene, CDR1 is LNHDA and CDR2 is SQIVND (reference sequence). This CDR3 has 13 residues. The CDR3 DNA sequence: TGTGCCAGTAGCCCCGGACTTACCTACGAGCAGTACTTC. Its translation is CASSPGLTYEQYF. The full variable domain, its missing parts supplied by reference TRBV19 and TRBJ2-7, is DGGITQSPKYLFRKEGQNVTLSCEQNLNHDAMYWYRQDPGQGLRLIYYSQIVNDFQKGDIAEGYSVSREKKESFPLTVTSAQKNPTAFYLCASSPGLTYEQYFGPGTRLTVT.

The chain combines TRBV6-5 with TRBJ2-1; 8 bases map to TRBD2. The length of the CDR3 is 15 residues. V was clipped by 4 bases and J by 2 bases; unmatched bases: 4. Germline loops: CDR1 MNHEY, CDR2 SVGAGI. The CDR3 loop is CASSSRGGPYNEQFF. In nucleotides, the CDR3 is TGTGCCAGCAGTTCCCGGGGGGGGCCCTACAATGAGCAGTTCTTC.

The CDR3 DNA follows: TGTGCCAGCAGGAGGGGCACAGGGGGTACCTACGAGCAGTACTTC. This codes for CASRRGTGGTYEQYF. J is TRBJ2-7 and V is TRBV5-8, with 8 nucleotides matching TRBD1. There are 15 residues in the CDR3. The V gene's germline CDR1 is SGHTS and CDR2 YDEGEE. The V segment lost 5 bases and the J segment 2 bases; nucleotides outside the gene matches: 9.

The rearrangement joins TRBV10-3 to TRBJ1-5, with D possibly TRBD1 on 6 matching bases. V was pared by 6 bases and J by 2 bases, with 11 bases between. There are 14 residues in the CDR3. CDR1 and CDR2 from the germline V gene are ENHRY and SYGVKD. CDR3 amino acids: CAIRDSHGNQPQHF. CDR3 in DNA: TGTGCCATCAGGGACAGTCATGGCAATCAGCCCCAGCATTTT.

This clone was counted a single time. The chain joins TRBV4-2 to TRBJ1-5; D remains unclear. V was clipped by 0 bases and J by 2 bases, with 8 bases between them. The CDR3 has 15 residues. Germline assignment: CDR1 LGHNA and CDR2 YNFKEQ. CDR3 residues: CASSQDLQGNQPQHF. The DNA for the CDR3 is TGTGCCAGCAGCCAAGATCTGCAGGGCAATCAGCCCCAGCATTTT.

V is TRBV4-3 and J is TRBJ2-3; possible D gene TRBD2, 7 bases. The length of the CDR3 is 15 residues. V lost 1 base and J 9 bases, leaving 17 bases between the germline ends. Germline CDR1 LGHNA, CDR2 YSLEER. The CDR3 loop is CASSQVRGARRTQYF. The CDR3 nucleotides are TGCGCCAGCAGCCAAGTTCGGGGGGCCCGTAGGACGCAGTATTTT.

This clone was recorded only once. The V and J genes are TRBV11-2 and TRBJ2-1; tentatively, D is TRBD2 (5 bases). The CDR3 is 17 residues long. Germline V gives CDR1 SGHAT, CDR2 FQNNGV. Trimming removed 7 bases from V and 7 bases from J, with 26 bases in between. CDR3 amino acids: CASTTLRGGRSDNEQFF. DNA for the CDR3: TGTGCCAGCACCACTCTACGAGGTGGGAGAAGCGATAATGAGCAGTTCTTC.

The rearrangement links TRBV6-1 to TRBJ1-2; the match to TRBD1 covers 10 bases. Germline trimming cut 1 base from V and 3 bases from J; bases unmatched to any gene: 5. CDR3 length: 16 amino acids. CDR1 is MNHNS and CDR2 is SASEGT in the germline V gene. The CDR3 DNA sequence: TGTGCCAGCAGTGAAGGGGGAGGGACAGGGGACTATGGCTACACCTTC. Its protein is CASSEGGGTGDYGYTF.

The rearrangement uses TRBV2 and TRBJ2-7; D is unclear. Germline CDR1 and CDR2: SNHLY and FYNNEI. V was shortened by 3 bases and J by 3 bases, with 15 bases between the two germline ends. The CDR3 is made up of 15 amino acids. CDR3 sequence reads: CASSDPTSDDYEQYF. DNA for the CDR3: TGTGCCAGCAGTGATCCTACCAGCGACGACTACGAGCAGTACTTC.

Here the CDR3 reads CASGLLVGGSYEQYF. The CDR3 DNA is TGTGCCAGCGGCCTCCTGGTGGGCGGGTCCTACGAGCAGTACTTC. The genes are TRBV5-5 and TRBJ2-7, with D tentatively TRBD2 (5 bases). From germline, CDR1 is SGHKS and CDR2 YYEKEE (reference sequence). Trimming cost V 7 bases and J 1 base, with 18 bases left between them. This CDR3 comprises 15 residues.

This sequence joins TRBV19 and TRBJ1-2; maybe TRBD1 (5 bases). CDR3 length equals 15 residues. Trimming removed 3 bases from V and 7 bases from J, with 18 bases in between. The germline gives CDR1 LNHDA, CDR2 SQIVND (reference sequence). CDR3 coding DNA: TGTGCCAGTAGTATCAGCCGGACACCAACGGGTGGCTACACCTTC. Protein sequence: CASSISRTPTGGYTF.

The sample holds one count of this clone. The chain has TRBV19 and TRBJ1-1; TRBD1 is a possible D gene (5 bases). The ends were cut back, 8 bases at V and 5 bases at J, with 15 bases in the middle. The CDR3 is made up of 13 amino acids. CDR1 LNHDA and CDR2 SQIVND come from the germline V gene (reference sequence). CDR3 residues: CASAPRGSTEAFF. In DNA form, the CDR3 reads TGTGCCAGTGCCCCCCGGGGGTCTACTGAAGCTTTCTTT.

The V gene is TRBV10-3, the J gene TRBJ1-2, with D possibly matching TRBD1 (5 bases). The germline V and J ends were trimmed by 5 bases and 1 base, with 14 bases remaining between them. The germline V gene has CDR1 ENHRY and CDR2 SYGVKD. This CDR3 comprises 15 residues. CDR3 in DNA: TGTGCCATCAGTCCACGGACAACCCTTAACTATGGCTACACCTTC. Residues: CAISPRTTLNYGYTF.

The chain joins TRBV19 to TRBJ2-7, with 7 bases that match TRBD2. With V trimmed by 6 bases and J by 2 bases, 7 bases remained unmatched. Looked up from germline, CDR1 is LNHDA and CDR2 is SQIVND (reference sequence). The CDR3 is made up of 14 amino acids. The CDR3 sequence: CASSRRGVAYEQYF. CDR3 in DNA: TGTGCCAGTAGCCGACGGGGGGTTGCCTACGAGCAGTACTTC.

The chain recombines TRBV29-1 with TRBJ1-1; 9 bases agree with TRBD1. V shed 2 bases and J 11 bases; nucleotides not matched to a gene: 9. Germline assignment: CDR1 SQVTM and CDR2 ANQGSEA. This CDR3 region has 13 residues. CDR3 sequence: CSVEKDRGRRAFF. CDR3 bases: TGCAGCGTTGAAAAGGACAGGGGCCGCCGGGCTTTCTTT.

The J gene is TRBJ2-7, the V gene TRBV7-8, with D tentatively TRBD2 (5 bases). The CDR3 consists of 15 residues. Germline assignment: CDR1 SGHVS and CDR2 FQNEAQ. V lost 1 base and J 4 bases, leaving 14 bases between the germline ends. The CDR3, as DNA: TGTGCCAGCAGCTTAGGTCCGGGATCGTCATACGAGCAGTACTTC. Protein: CASSLGPGSSYEQYF.

The gene calls are TRBV7-6 and TRBJ2-7, with TRBD2 matching over 15 bases. Per the germline V gene, CDR1 is SGHVS and CDR2 is FNYEAQ. This CDR3 spans 14 amino acids. The trim removed 5 bases at V and 7 bases at J, leaving 3 bases unmatched. The CDR3 DNA is TGTGCCAGCAGCGGACTAGCGGGAGGGCGAGAGCAGTACTTC. This gives the protein CASSGLAGGREQYF.

This clone came up once. CDR3 sequence reads: CASSLIAGAQETQYF. The CDR3 bases are TGTGCCAGCAGCTTAATAGCGGGGGCCCAAGAGACCCAGTACTTC. The genes are TRBV7-3 and TRBJ2-5; 9 bases are shared with TRBD2. There are 15 residues in the CDR3. V lost 1 base and J lost 1; bases outside the gene matches: 1. Germline V gives CDR1 SGHTA, CDR2 FQGTGA.

This chain joins TRBV21-1 and TRBJ2-3; the table calls TRBD2, which could not be checked here. TRBV21-1 has pseudogene status. The CDR3 is made up of 15 amino acids. CDR3 amino acids: CASSKGGLATDTQYF. CDR3 in DNA: TGTGCCAGCAGCAAAGGAGGACTAGCTACAGATACGCAGTATTTT.

The rearrangement uses TRBV13 and TRBJ2-3, with 11 bases that match TRBD2. This CDR3 contains 14 residues. CDR1 and CDR2 from the germline V gene are PRHDT and FYEKMQ (reference sequence). The junction had 0 bases not matched to a gene; V was cut back by 3 bases and J by 4 bases. The CDR3 here is CASSFSGGADTQYF. CDR3 coding DNA: TGTGCCAGCAGCTTTAGCGGGGGGGCAGATACGCAGTATTTT. The variable domain in full, completed from reference TRBV13 and TRBJ2-3, reads AAGVIQSPRHLIKEKRETATLKCYPIPRHDTVYWYQQGPGQDPQFLISFYEKMQSDKGSIPDRFSAQQFSDYHSELNMSSLELGDSALYFCASSFSGGADTQYFGPGTRLTVL.

This chain connects TRBV4-3 to TRBJ2-2; D not resolved. This CDR3 is built from 18 residues. V lost 3 bases, J lost 6 bases, and 23 bases lay in between. Germline loops: CDR1 LGHNA, CDR2 YSLEER. In nucleotides, the CDR3 is TGCGCCAGCAGCCAGAGGCAAGCGTTGAACATTATGTCCGGGGAGCTGTTTTTT. Translated, it gives CASSQRQALNIMSGELFF.

The chain uses TRBV5-4 and TRBJ1-2; no clear D gene. Trimming took 0 bases from V and 2 from J, leaving 8 bases between them. The CDR3 has 14 amino acids. Germline V gene lookup returns CDR1 SGHNT and CDR2 YYREEE (reference sequence). The CDR3 loop is CASSLDSRNYGYTF. Written as DNA, the CDR3 is TGTGCCAGCAGCTTGGACAGCCGGAACTATGGCTACACCTTC.

This clone was seen a single time. The gene calls are TRBV4-3 and TRBJ2-5; TRBD1 matches 9 bases. The CDR3 runs 19 residues. CDR1 and CDR2 (germline): LGHNA, YSLEER. J was trimmed by 5 bases and V by 0 bases; bases with no gene match: 16. In nucleotides, the CDR3 is TGCGCCAGCAGCCAAGACCTCCTTAGGACAGGGGTAAGTTTCGAGACCCAGTACTTC. Translated, it gives CASSQDLLRTGVSFETQYF.

The chain carries TRBV10-3 and TRBJ1-5, with 10 bases aligning to TRBD1. The CDR3 spans 14 residues. J lost 5 bases, V lost 7 bases, and 5 bases had no gene match. Germline-derived CDR1 and CDR2 are ENHRY and SYGVKD. In DNA form, the CDR3 reads TGTGCCATCAAACCCGGGACAGGGGATCAGCCCCAGCATTTT. Protein: CAIKPGTGDQPQHF.